The 6 T cell receptor beta chains presented below share a single source sample, sequenced in a study of OX40 agonist ivuxolimab in advanced cancers. Using immunoSEQ multiplex PCR, the repertoire was profiled, and TCRdb retains in-frame clones only, with some absent. Here the sample spans about 66,000 clones, 75% to 80% being singletons. Source: CD4+ or CD8+ T cells sorted from blood, taken in a trial of the OX40 agonist ivuxolimab. The receptors shown here come from an adult with an advanced solid tumor such as melanoma, head and neck, liver or kidney cancer.

The chain combines TRBV11-3 with TRBJ1-1, with TRBD1 as a possible D gene (6 bases). CDR1 SGHNT and CDR2 YENEEA come from the germline V gene. V lost 5 bases and J lost 1, with 14 bases in between. The CDR3 extends over 15 amino acids. The CDR3, as DNA: TGTGCCAGCAGCCCACGATGGGGGGCGAACACTGAAGCTTTCTTT. Amino acids: CASSPRWGANTEAFF.

In DNA, the CDR3 is TGTGCCCTAAGCATGGGTCATTGGGATGGCTACACCTTC. This gives the protein CALSMGHWDGYTF. This chain links TRBV30 with TRBJ1-2; D remains unclear. V lost 8 bases to trimming and J lost 6 bases, with 19 bases between them. The germline V gene encodes CDR1 GTSNPN and CDR2 SVGIG (reference sequence). CDR3 size: 13 residues.

The chain joins TRBV19 to TRBJ1-1; a weak D match, TRBD1 (6 bases). V was pared by 4 bases and J by 4 bases, with 13 bases between. The CDR3 runs to 14 residues. Germline V gene data show CDR1 as LNHDA and CDR2 as SQIVND (reference sequence). CDR3 in DNA: TGTGCCAGTAGTAACGACAGGTATGCCACTGAAGCTTTCTTT. Translating it yields CASSNDRYATEAFF.

The chain combines TRBV5-1 with TRBJ2-5, with 13 positions matching TRBD2. The V gene's germline CDR1 is SGHRS and CDR2 YFSETQ. Trimming at V came to 0 bases and at J to 4 bases, leaving 3 bases not matched to a gene. The CDR3 is 16 residues long. Here the CDR3 DNA reads TGCGCCAGCAGCTTGGGGACTAGCGGGAGCAGAGAGACCCAGTACTTC. Translating it yields CASSLGTSGSRETQYF.

On this clone: The germline gene is not matched at one end of the junction; a read error may be the cause. V gene TRBV7-7 combines with J gene TRBJ2-7; 7 nucleotides agree with TRBD2. CDR1 and CDR2 (germline): SSHAT, FNYEAQ (reference sequence). This CDR3 is built from 13 residues. CDR3 loop: CASSPTRAGEQYF. The DNA of the CDR3 is TGTGCTAGCAGCCCTACGAGAGCGGGGGAGCAGTACTTC.

The chain has TRBV14 and TRBJ1-1; possible D gene TRBD1, 5 bases. CDR3 length equals 13 residues. The germline gives CDR1 SGHDN, CDR2 FVKESK. With 6 bases removed from V and 7 bases from J, the gap between germline ends came to 15 bases. CDR3 in amino acids: CASRPMGGNEAFF. For the CDR3, the DNA is TGTGCCAGCAGACCTATGGGGGGAAATGAAGCTTTCTTT. The full variable domain, rest sourced from reference TRBV14 and TRBJ1-1, is EAGVTQFPSHSVIEKGQTVTLRCDPISGHDNLYWYRRVMGKEIKFLLHFVKESKQDESGMPNNRFLAERTGGTYSTLKVQPAELEDSGVYFCASRPMGGNEAFFGQGTRLTVV.